The 27 T cell receptor beta chains listed next were all sequenced from one sample in a study of shared clonotypes between healthy human individuals. Only in-frame clones appear in the TCRdb table, and some are missing; sequencing was by immunoSEQ multiplex PCR. The sample carries hundreds of thousands of clones, 95% to 98% recorded once. Naivety among CD8 cells was defined by CD45RO negativity and positive CCR7 selection, thereby excluding terminally differentiated effector memory CD45RA+ cells. Sequences were obtained from naive CD8+ T cells sorted from blood. The receptor set was obtained from a man aged 30 to 39 in good health.

J is TRBJ2-7 and V is TRBV29-1; 9 bases fit TRBD2. There are 14 residues in the CDR3. V was clipped by 7 bases and J by 3 bases; unmatched bases: 10. Germline V gives CDR1 SQVTM, CDR2 ANQGSEA. The chain's CDR3 is CSAASSGAYYEQYF. As DNA, the CDR3 is TGCAGCGCAGCTTCTAGCGGGGCCTACTACGAGCAGTACTTC.

The chain joins TRBV9 to TRBJ2-1, with TRBD2 matching 9 bases. The germline V gene has CDR1 SGDLS and CDR2 YYNGEE. The CDR3 runs to 15 residues. Trimming cost V 2 bases and J 8 bases; bases outside gene matches: 8. The CDR3 sequence: CASSVAGGLGYEQFF. DNA of the CDR3: TGTGCCAGCAGCGTCGCGGGAGGGTTAGGCTATGAGCAGTTCTTC.

The genes are TRBV7-9 and TRBJ2-7; D may be TRBD2 (6 bases). Trimming removed 1 base from V and 0 bases from J, with 19 bases in between. This CDR3 contains 18 residues. CDR1 is SEHNR, CDR2 FQNEAQ, per germline (reference sequence). CDR3 sequence reads: CASSLEGILAYSSYEQYF. The CDR3 region has the DNA TGTGCCAGCAGCTTAGAGGGGATCCTAGCGTACAGCTCCTACGAGCAGTACTTC.

The gene calls are TRBV2 and TRBJ2-3; TRBD2 is a possible D gene (6 bases). Per the germline V gene, CDR1 is SNHLY and CDR2 is FYNNEI. The CDR3 runs 15 residues. V was cut by 5 bases and J by 1 base, with 13 bases left in between. CDR3 in amino acids: CASSTGTGGTDTQYF. Here the CDR3 DNA reads TGTGCCAGCAGTACCGGGACTGGGGGCACAGATACGCAGTATTTT.

This clone occurred once. The chain couples TRBV2 to TRBJ2-2; 8 nucleotides match TRBD1. The germline V gene encodes CDR1 SNHLY and CDR2 FYNNEI. J gave up 2 bases and V 3 bases, and 2 bases lay outside the gene matches. The CDR3 has 15 residues. CDR3 bases: TGTGCCAGCAGTGAGGCAGGGGGCAACACCGGGGAGCTGTTTTTT. Protein product: CASSEAGGNTGELFF.

V usage is TRBV5-8 and J usage is TRBJ2-2, with 13 bases identical to TRBD2. Germline lookup yields CDR1 SGHTS and CDR2 YDEGEE. The CDR3 sequence is 17 residues long. V lost 3 bases to trimming and J lost 5 bases; unmatched junction nucleotides: 7. CDR3 in amino acids: CASSSGLAGAPTGELFF. CDR3 DNA: TGTGCCAGCAGCTCCGGACTAGCGGGAGCCCCGACCGGGGAGCTGTTTTTT.

This chain connects TRBV25-1 to TRBJ1-4, with TRBD1 matching 11 bases. The CDR3 is 14 amino acids. Germline CDR1 is MGHDK and CDR2 is SYGVNS. The J segment lost 8 bases and the V segment lost 8 bases, leaving 7 bases of the junction unmatched. The chain's CDR3 is CASGPGQGDEKLFF. CDR3 DNA: TGTGCCAGCGGCCCGGGACAGGGGGACGAAAAACTGTTTTTT.

The chain has TRBV9 and TRBJ2-1; 8 nucleotides align to TRBD2. The CDR3 is 17 residues long. In germline, CDR1 is SGDLS, CDR2 YYNGEE. V dropped 4 bases and J dropped 2; count of bases not matched to a gene: 11. The CDR3 sequence is CASSQGVLAEAYNEQFF. The CDR3 nucleotides are TGTGCCAGCAGCCAAGGGGTACTAGCGGAAGCCTACAATGAGCAGTTCTTC. The full variable domain, rest sourced from reference TRBV9 and TRBJ2-1, is DSGVTQTPKHLITATGQRVTLRCSPRSGDLSVYWYQQSLDQGLQFLIQYYNGEERAKGNILERFSAQQFPDLHSELNLSSLELGDSALYFCASSQGVLAEAYNEQFFGPGTRLTVL.

This clone was seen just once. The rearrangement links TRBV7-6 to TRBJ2-2; no clear D gene. Germline lookup yields CDR1 SGHVS and CDR2 FNYEAQ. The ends were cut back, 3 bases at V and 4 bases at J, with 3 bases in the middle. The CDR3 covers 12 residues. CDR3 loop: CASSFGTGELFF. Here the CDR3 DNA reads TGTGCCAGCAGCTTCGGCACCGGGGAGCTGTTTTTT.

V and J are TRBV7-8 and TRBJ1-3; 7 bases are shared with TRBD1. The CDR3 length is 16 residues. The germline V gene encodes CDR1 SGHVS and CDR2 FQNEAQ. V gave up 8 bases and J gave up 0 bases; unmatched junction bases: 10. As DNA, the CDR3 is TGTGCCAGCGGAATGACAGGGCTGTACTCTGGAAACACCATATATTTT. Its protein product is CASGMTGLYSGNTIYF.

The genes are TRBV5-1 and TRBJ1-4; 9 positions match TRBD1. The trim removed 6 bases at V and 2 bases at J, leaving 17 bases unmatched. This CDR3 has 19 residues. Germline values: CDR1 SGHRS, CDR2 YFSETQ. CDR3 sequence (DNA): TGCGCCAGCACCCAGACAGGGGGGCCGGTGAGGTCGACTAATGAAAAACTGTTTTTT. Its translation is CASTQTGGPVRSTNEKLFF.

The chain is built from TRBV7-6 and TRBJ2-5, with 8 positions matching TRBD2. Germline V gene lookup returns CDR1 SGHVS and CDR2 FNYEAQ. This CDR3 comprises 16 residues. After removal of 5 bases from V and 4 bases from J, the junction contained 12 bases not matched to a gene. This CDR3 reads CASSTRAGEVGETQYF. CDR3 nucleotides: TGTGCCAGCAGCACCCGAGCGGGGGAGGTTGGAGAGACCCAGTACTTC.

The V and J genes are TRBV29-1 and TRBJ2-5; D tentatively reads TRBD1 or TRBD2 (5 bases each). Germline CDR1 and CDR2: SQVTM and ANQGSEA. The CDR3 extends over 13 amino acids. V lost 7 bases, J lost 4 bases, and 16 bases lay in between. CDR3 sequence: CSAQEGYRETQYF. The CDR3 bases are TGCAGCGCCCAAGAGGGGTACCGAGAGACCCAGTACTTC.

The gene calls are TRBV27 and TRBJ2-5, with D unresolved. This CDR3 has 13 amino acids. From germline, CDR1 is MNHEY and CDR2 SMNVEV (reference sequence). V was clipped by 0 bases and J by 5 bases, with 7 bases between them. The CDR3 DNA sequence: TGTGCCAGCAGTTTATCGTTATTTGAGACCCAGTACTTC. It is translated as CASSLSLFETQYF.

This clone has just one count. The chain combines TRBV7-9 with TRBJ2-7; D is unresolved. Trimming shortened V by 5 bases and J by 0 bases, and 20 bases separated the two germline ends. The CDR3 has 17 amino acids. Germline CDR1 and CDR2: SEHNR and FQNEAQ (reference sequence). The DNA of the CDR3 is TGTGCCAGCAGCCCCGTCTTTGCGGCTGGACCCTCCTACGAGCAGTACTTC. Translation: CASSPVFAAGPSYEQYF.

To note about this clone: The CDR3 ends on some other residue instead of the conserved phenylalanine or tryptophan, so this is likely a read error. The DNA is left out, because the CDR3 cannot be placed on it with certainty; the CDR3 is given as TCRdb lists it. The CDR3 is CASSPPGQGPLSL. The chain has TRBV7-2 and TRBJ1-2; no DNA check was done on the table's D call, TRBD1. A total of 13 residues make up the CDR3, ends included. Per germline, CDR1 SGHTA and CDR2 FQGNSA.

The chain employs TRBV29-1 and TRBJ2-3; D gene uncertain. The V and J ends lost 7 bases and 2 bases respectively, with 19 bases between them. The CDR3 extends over 15 amino acids. Germline V gene lookup returns CDR1 SQVTM and CDR2 ANQGSEA. The CDR3 spells CSAVPPRHDTDTQYF. The CDR3 region has the DNA TGCAGCGCCGTGCCCCCGCGGCATGACACAGATACGCAGTATTTT.

This rearrangement joins TRBV10-3 to TRBJ1-4, with D possibly being TRBD1 (6 bases). The CDR3 length is 16 residues. Germline V gene data show CDR1 as ENHRY and CDR2 as SYGVKD. Trimming left V 3 bases short and J 7 bases short, with 18 bases between. The CDR3 DNA reads TGTGCCATCAGTGACGGGACCCTGGGGGCTAGTGAAAAACTGTTTTTT. Amino acids: CAISDGTLGASEKLFF.

The chain has TRBV6-1 and TRBJ1-3; 7 bases are a match to TRBD1. The V gene's germline CDR1 is MNHNS and CDR2 SASEGT. V dropped 4 bases and J dropped 4; count of bases not matched to a gene: 10. CDR3 length equals 16 residues. Here the CDR3 reads CASSGELTGRGNTIYF. Here the CDR3 DNA reads TGTGCCAGCAGTGGGGAGTTGACAGGGAGGGGAAACACCATATATTTT.

This rearrangement joins TRBV6-5 to TRBJ1-2; the match to TRBD1 covers 8 bases. V lost 6 bases to trimming and J lost 7 bases; unmatched junction nucleotides: 4. The CDR3 runs 12 residues. Germline lookup yields CDR1 MNHEY and CDR2 SVGAGI. The DNA for the CDR3 is TGTGCCAGCAGCGGACAGGGAAGTGGCTACACCTTC. Its translation: CASSGQGSGYTF.

The chain carries TRBV6-5 and TRBJ2-1, with D perhaps being TRBD1 or TRBD2 (5 bases each). The CDR3 contains 13 residues. Germline lookup yields CDR1 MNHEY and CDR2 SVGAGI. Trimming pared 0 bases from V and 9 bases from J, leaving 9 bases between. The CDR3 DNA is TGTGCCAGCAGTTACTCGGGGGTTTCTGAGCAGTTCTTC. It encodes CASSYSGVSEQFF.

J is TRBJ1-2 and V is TRBV7-3, with 11 positions matching TRBD1. The CDR3 is 14 amino acids. V dropped 4 bases and J dropped 6; count of bases not matched to a gene: 4. Germline assignment: CDR1 SGHTA and CDR2 FQGTGA. For the CDR3, the DNA is TGTGCCAGCAGCTCGGACAGGGGGCAGGATGGCTACACCTTC. Translated, it gives CASSSDRGQDGYTF.

J is TRBJ1-2 and V is TRBV27; D is possibly TRBD1 (5 bases). This CDR3 spans 14 amino acids. V was trimmed by 3 bases and J by 3 bases, leaving 11 bases between them. Germline lookup yields CDR1 MNHEY and CDR2 SMNVEV (reference sequence). The CDR3 coding sequence is TGTGCCAGCAGTTTGGTCGGGGGATACTATGGCTACACCTTC. This translates into CASSLVGGYYGYTF.

A single count supports this clone. The chain recombines TRBV6-1 with TRBJ1-4; D is unclear. Deletions cut 5 bases from V and 0 bases from J, with 7 bases between. The germline gives CDR1 MNHNS, CDR2 SASEGT. This CDR3 has 14 residues. The CDR3 DNA sequence: TGTGCCAGCAGTCTCCTCGCAACTAATGAAAAACTGTTTTTT. Translation gives CASSLLATNEKLFF.

The rearrangement uses TRBV27 and TRBJ2-2; 7 bases are shared with TRBD2. V was pared by 4 bases and J by 4 bases, with 3 bases of the junction left unmatched. The germline V gene encodes CDR1 MNHEY and CDR2 SMNVEV (reference sequence). The CDR3 is made up of 14 amino acids. CDR3 region: CASSYGGSTGELFF. CDR3 in DNA: TGTGCCAGCAGTTACGGGGGGAGCACCGGGGAGCTGTTTTTT.

In the case of this clone: The same CDR3 can be traced to other DNA sequences in this sample. The DNA for the CDR3 is TGTGCCTGGAGTTTAGGGACCTACGAGCAGTACTTC. Its protein is CAWSLGTYEQYF. J is TRBJ2-7 and V is TRBV30; D gene unclear. The CDR3 runs to 12 residues. V lost 2 bases to trimming and J lost 2 bases, with 7 bases between them. Per the germline V gene, CDR1 is GTSNPN and CDR2 is SVGIG (reference sequence). The full variable domain, its missing parts supplied by reference TRBV30 and TRBJ2-7, is SQTIHQWPATLVQPVGSPLSLECTVEGTSNPNLYWYRQAAGRGLQLLFYSVGIGQISSEVPQNLSASRPQDRQFILSSKKLLLSDSGFYLCAWSLGTYEQYFGPGTRLTVT.

The chain uses TRBV5-1 and TRBJ1-1; 9 bases map to TRBD1. The CDR3 has 13 residues. Germline V gene data show CDR1 as SGHRS and CDR2 as YFSETQ. With V trimmed by 5 bases and J by 7 bases, 6 bases remained unmatched. This chain's CDR3 is CASRAQGAVEAFF. CDR3 sequence (DNA): TGCGCCAGCAGGGCACAGGGGGCGGTTGAAGCTTTCTTT. The variable domain in full, completed from reference TRBV5-1 and TRBJ1-1, reads KAGVTQTPRYLIKTRGQQVTLSCSPISGHRSVSWYQQTPGQGLQFLFEYFSETQRNKGNFPGRFSGRQFSNSRSEMNVSTLELGDSALYLCASRAQGAVEAFFGQGTRLTVV.